These 5 T cell receptor beta chains were all obtained from the same sample, sequenced in a study of cytomegalovirus exposure and HLA in healthy donors. Amplification used 60 Vbeta primers and 13 Jbeta primers. Assay: immunoSEQ multiplex PCR; the TCRdb copy retains only in-frame clones and omits some. The repertoire has some 110,000 clones, about 61% of them found once; the top ten carry 2.2%. Source material: PBMCs. The receptors derive from a woman aged 25 to 45 in good health and CMV-seronegative.

The rearrangement uses TRBV30 and TRBJ1-2, with 7 bases identical to TRBD1. Trimming took 2 bases from V and 4 from J; bases not matched to a gene: 10. This CDR3 comprises 15 residues. Germline CDR1 and CDR2: GTSNPN and SVGIG (reference sequence). The CDR3 loop reads CAWSLRQGLLYGYTF. CDR3 coding DNA: TGTGCCTGGAGTCTCAGACAGGGTCTCCTCTATGGCTACACCTTC.

The chain is built from TRBV14 and TRBJ2-1; TRBD1 matches 9 bases. CDR1 and CDR2 from the germline V gene are SGHDN and FVKESK. The V gene end was trimmed by 1 base and the J gene end by 8 bases; junction bases not matched to a gene: 3. CDR3 size: 14 residues. DNA of the CDR3: TGTGCCAGCAGCCAAGGACAGGGGGAGGATGAGCAGTTCTTC. Encoded protein: CASSQGQGEDEQFF.

The V and J genes are TRBV2 and TRBJ1-6; 8 bases agree with TRBD1. V lost 1 base to trimming and J lost 7 bases; unmatched junction nucleotides: 3. Per germline, CDR1 SNHLY and CDR2 FYNNEI. The CDR3 contains 15 residues. CDR3 loop: CASSEDRQGNSPLHF. The CDR3 coding sequence is TGTGCCAGCAGTGAAGACAGACAGGGGAATTCACCCCTCCACTTT.

The chain is built from TRBV15 and TRBJ2-1; TRBD2 agrees at 10 bases. Germline-derived CDR1 and CDR2 are LNHNV and YYDKDF (reference sequence). The CDR3 is made up of 16 amino acids. The V segment lost 1 base and the J segment 6 bases; nucleotides outside the gene matches: 6. This CDR3 is CATSRAGTSEPNEQFF. The CDR3 DNA sequence: TGTGCCACCAGCAGAGCCGGGACTAGCGAGCCCAATGAGCAGTTCTTC.

This clone has more than one count but fewer than ten. The V call is TRBV28, the J call TRBJ1-2, with D unresolved. Trimming removed 5 bases from V and 4 bases from J, with 11 bases in between. Looked up from germline, CDR1 is MDHEN and CDR2 is SYDVKM. This CDR3 has 13 amino acids. The CDR3 DNA is TGTGCCAGCAGTCTTGGAGCCCGCTATGGCTACACCTTC. Its translation is CASSLGARYGYTF.